This TCR beta chain emerged from a study of blood T cell repertoires in COVID-19 (dated by TCRdb to the early 2020s). For the wider study: Samples covering the acute and convalescent phases of COVID-19 were provided by collaborators in the United States, Italy and Spain. Nearly every sample came with metadata listing a de-identified subject ID, COVID-19 status, age in years and sex. The material from the prospective study consisted of cDNA or gDNA derived from T cells, B-cell-depleted T cells, or PBMCs. HLA class I and class II types, where available, came from metadata supplied by the sample provider rather than from assay-based typing. Samples were obtained from the ongoing ImmuneRACE study (first 160 participants) and from over a thousand subjects provided by 6 global collaborators. Subjects who had been exposed to COVID-19, were actively infected with it, or had recovered from it provided the deeply sampled blood TCRbeta repertoires that made up the dataset. The repertoires were released in a freely available public database intended as a resource for research on the immune response to SARS-CoV-2. Paper-wide results and their limitations: The amount of clinical and demographic metadata varied by source and participant and was provided uncurated.

TCRbeta CDR3 regions were amplified from genomic DNA using the immunoSEQ Assay, a bias-controlled multiplex PCR. The authors' analysis ran thus. The number of nucleated cells in each sample was estimated from the amplification of reference gene primers within the assay. Sequence reads were collapsed and filtered to measure the absolute abundance of every unique TCRbeta CDR3 rearrangement. For each sample, productive Simpson clonality was calculated by taking the square root of Simpson's diversity index across productive rearrangements. TCRdb took this table from immuneACCESS and kept in-frame rearrangements with V and J called. Such tables lack part of the clones; where checked against another copy, unresolved V genes explain under half of the gap, and the rest is unexplained. V, J and clone size are taken as reported in that table, and D and trimming were inferred from the DNA itself. A total of about 440,000 clones appear in this sample, roughly 89% of them only once. 4.3% of the sample rests with the top ten.

Points on this clone: Its antigen specificity is not known. One base away there is no much larger clone; base qualities are not given.

Whole blood was collected in K2EDTA tubes by collaborating institutions according to the institutions' own protocols. Collaborator samples were shipped for TCRbeta analysis as frozen whole blood, isolated PBMCs, or DNA extracted from either sample type. The germline V gene yields SGHAT for CDR1 and FQNNGV for CDR2. Taken from cysteine to phenylalanine, the CDR3 has 13 residues. The sequence is cut down to CDR3 DNA, 39 bases in frame from base 1. Trimming removed 0 bases from V and 6 bases from J, leaving 6 bases between the germline ends. This TCR derives from a woman in her twenties or thirties with acute or convalescent COVID-19. Sequencing input: peripheral blood. The rearrangement combines TRBV11-2 with TRBJ1-5; possibly the D gene is TRBD1, per 5 matching bases. The nucleotide sequence reads as follows: TGTGCCAGCAGCTTAGACAGGGTTCAGCCCCAGCATTTT. This yields the protein CASSLDRVQPQHF. The CDR3, completed at both ends by the reference TRBV11-2 and TRBJ1-5 genes, gives the full variable domain EAGVAQSPRYKIIEKRQSVAFWCNPISGHATLYWYQQILGQGPKLLIQFQNNGVVDDSQLPKDRFSAERLKGVDSTLKIQPAKLEDSAVYLCASSLDRVQPQHFGDGTRLSIL.